This entry lists 16 T cell receptor beta chains sequenced from one sample in a study of blood T cell repertoires in COVID-19. Sequencing used immunoSEQ multiplex PCR; TCRdb keeps in-frame clones, though not all of them. The sample shows a few hundred thousand clones, about 82% of them seen only once. Sample: peripheral blood. These receptor sequences come from a woman aged 45-59 years with acute or convalescent COVID-19.

The chain couples TRBV5-1 to TRBJ1-4, with 9 bases aligning to TRBD1. J was trimmed by 8 bases and V by 4 bases; bases with no gene match: 6. This CDR3 is 14 amino acids long. Per germline, CDR1 SGHRS and CDR2 YFSETQ. DNA of the CDR3: TGCGCCAGCAGCCTAGACAGGGGGGGAGAAAAACTGTTTTTT. Translation: CASSLDRGGEKLFF.

The V gene is TRBV2, the J gene TRBJ2-7; D is ambiguous. The CDR3 extends over 11 amino acids. V was shortened by 7 bases and J by 3 bases, with 7 bases between the two germline ends. Germline V CDR1 and CDR2: SNHLY, FYNNEI. As DNA, the CDR3 is TGTGCCAGCAAGAGAGACTACGAGCAGTACTTC. Translating it yields CASKRDYEQYF.

V and J are TRBV6-5 and TRBJ2-7, with no clear D. Per the germline V gene, CDR1 is MNHEY and CDR2 is SVGAGI. This CDR3 spans 16 amino acids. Deletions cut 2 bases from V and 1 base from J, with 15 bases between. The CDR3, as DNA: TGTGCCAGCAGTTACCAACGGCCGAGCGTATCCTACGAGCAGTACTTC. Translated, it gives CASSYQRPSVSYEQYF.

This sequence joins TRBV5-1 and TRBJ1-6; 10 nucleotides agree with TRBD1. This CDR3 spans 15 amino acids. Germline assignment: CDR1 SGHRS and CDR2 YFSETQ. The V and J ends lost 4 bases and 5 bases, in that order; junction bases with no gene match: 3. The DNA of the CDR3 is TGCGCCAGCAGCCCGGGGACAGGGGATAATTCACCCCTCCACTTT. Its protein is CASSPGTGDNSPLHF.

V is TRBV7-2 and J is TRBJ2-5, with 7 bases aligning to TRBD1. Germline V gene data show CDR1 as SGHTA and CDR2 as FQGNSA. CDR3 length: 14 amino acids. V shed 0 bases and J 8 bases; nucleotides not matched to a gene: 6. The DNA for the CDR3 is TGTGCCAGCAGCTTAGCTAGGGGGCGTTTTACCCAGTACTTC. Protein sequence: CASSLARGRFTQYF.

CDR3 region: CASSSGTGQGVEKLFF. The DNA for the CDR3 is TGTGCCAGCAGTAGTGGGACGGGGCAGGGGGTTGAAAAACTGTTTTTT. The rearrangement uses TRBV9 and TRBJ1-4; TRBD1 aligns across 7 bases. Germline assignment: CDR1 SGDLS and CDR2 YYNGEE. Trimming removed 5 bases from V and 7 bases from J; junction bases left unmatched: 14. The CDR3 is made up of 16 amino acids. The full variable domain, its missing parts supplied by reference TRBV9 and TRBJ1-4, is DSGVTQTPKHLITATGQRVTLRCSPRSGDLSVYWYQQSLDQGLQFLIQYYNGEERAKGNILERFSAQQFPDLHSELNLSSLELGDSALYFCASSSGTGQGVEKLFFGSGTQLSVL.

Written as DNA, the CDR3 is TGCGCCAGCTACACCACCATTCAGTACTTC. This gives the protein CASYTTIQYF. The gene calls are TRBV10-1 and TRBJ2-4; D is unclear. The germline V and J ends were trimmed by 8 bases and 9 bases, with 8 bases remaining between them. Germline CDR1 is WNHNN and CDR2 is SYGVQD (reference sequence). This CDR3 is built from 10 residues.

The V and J genes are TRBV9 and TRBJ2-7; a possible D gene is TRBD2 (6 bases). Germline V gene data show CDR1 as SGDLS and CDR2 as YYNGEE. V was clipped by 0 bases and J by 0 bases, with 7 bases between them. The CDR3 contains 14 residues. CDR3 sequence: CASSVGEASYEQYF. In DNA form, the CDR3 reads TGTGCCAGCAGCGTAGGGGAGGCCTCCTACGAGCAGTACTTC.

J is TRBJ1-1 and V is TRBV28; weak D call: TRBD1 (5 bases). Trimming cost V 6 bases and J 4 bases, with 24 bases left between them. There are 17 residues in the CDR3. Germline CDR1 reads MDHEN; CDR2 reads SYDVKM. The CDR3 spells CASSPTLGGGWGTEAFF. As DNA, the CDR3 is TGTGCCAGCAGCCCAACCTTGGGTGGGGGGTGGGGCACTGAAGCTTTCTTT. The full variable domain, in which reference TRBV28 and TRBJ1-1 provide the parts outside the CDR3, is DVKVTQSSRYLVKRTGEKVFLECVQDMDHENMFWYRQDPGLGLRLIYFSYDVKMKEKGDIPEGYSVSREKKERFSLILESASTNQTSMYLCASSPTLGGGWGTEAFFGQGTRLTVV.

The V call is TRBV7-3, the J call TRBJ1-5, with 7 bases lining up with TRBD1. Germline V lookup: CDR1 SGHTA, CDR2 FQGTGA. The CDR3 is made up of 16 amino acids. Trimming took 1 base from V and 4 from J; bases not matched to a gene: 7. The CDR3 DNA reads TGTGCCAGCAGCTTAATTACCCGGGACAGAAATCAGCCCCAGCATTTT. It codes for CASSLITRDRNQPQHF.

The chain combines TRBV30 with TRBJ2-3; D remains unclear. The CDR3 sequence is 11 residues long. CDR1 is GTSNPN, CDR2 SVGIG, per germline (reference sequence). V was pared by 1 base and J by 15 bases, with 14 bases between. This CDR3 is CAWSARPGLYF. CDR3 coding DNA: TGTGCCTGGAGTGCCCGTCCCGGTCTCTATTTT. Using reference TRBV30 and TRBJ2-3 for the parts outside the CDR3, the full variable domain is SQTIHQWPATLVQPVGSPLSLECTVEGTSNPNLYWYRQAAGRGLQLLFYSVGIGQISSEVPQNLSASRPQDRQFILSSKKLLLSDSGFYLCAWSARPGLYFGPGTRLTVL.

J is TRBJ1-5 and V is TRBV13, with unresolved D. The CDR3 is made up of 12 amino acids. V dropped 4 bases and J dropped 4 bases, with 5 bases sitting between them. Germline lookup yields CDR1 PRHDT and CDR2 FYEKMQ (reference sequence). CDR3 nucleotide sequence: TGTGCCAGCAGCTCTTTAAATCAGCCCCAGCATTTT. Translation gives CASSSLNQPQHF.

This sequence joins TRBV9 and TRBJ1-6; 9 bases are a match to TRBD1. V lost 0 bases and J lost 14; bases outside the gene matches: 3. CDR3 length: 13 residues. Germline CDR1 and CDR2: SGDLS and YYNGEE. CDR3 coding DNA: TGTGCCAGCAGCGTAGAAGGGACAGGGACCCTCCACTTT. Residues: CASSVEGTGTLHF.

This clone was seen only a few times. V usage is TRBV6-6 and J usage is TRBJ1-6, with D possibly being TRBD1 (6 bases). The V gene lost 2 bases and the J gene lost 3 bases, with 11 bases spanning the gap. The CDR3 covers 16 residues. Germline CDR1 and CDR2: MNHNY and SVGAGI (reference sequence). The CDR3, as DNA: TGTGCCAGCAGTTACGACAGGCCTTACTATAATTCACCCCTCCACTTT. Its protein product is CASSYDRPYYNSPLHF.

V usage is TRBV15 and J usage is TRBJ2-7; 8 bases map to TRBD1. The germline gives CDR1 LNHNV, CDR2 YYDKDF (reference sequence). With 1 base clipped from V and 5 bases from J, the junction kept 4 bases outside the gene matches. The CDR3 covers 14 residues. CDR3 amino acids: CATSRAGGRDEQYF. As DNA, the CDR3 is TGTGCCACCAGCAGAGCAGGGGGCCGGGACGAGCAGTACTTC. The full variable domain, in which reference TRBV15 and TRBJ2-7 provide the parts outside the CDR3, is DAMVIQNPRYQVTQFGKPVTLSCSQTLNHNVMYWYQQKSSQAPKLLFHYYDKDFNNEADTPDNFQSRRPNTSFCFLDIRSPGLGDTAMYLCATSRAGGRDEQYFGPGTRLTVT.

The gene calls are TRBV24-1 and TRBJ2-3; a possible D gene is TRBD2 (6 bases). V gave up 6 bases and J gave up 1 base, with 10 bases separating them. Germline CDR1 KGHDR, CDR2 SFDVKD. The CDR3 totals 14 residues. The CDR3, as DNA: TGTGCCACCAGTTATTCTAGCGGCACAGATACGCAGTATTTT. Translated: CATSYSSGTDTQYF.